This T cell receptor (beta chain) came from a study of CD8 T cells in ankylosing spondylitis (dated by TCRdb to about 2017). With respect to the entire study: The study profiled T cell receptor beta repertoires in healthy donors and ankylosing spondylitis patients to find disease-linked TCR variants. The full study cohort comprised about 24 ankylosing spondylitis patients and 85 to 120 healthy donors. Samples of peripheral blood were taken, and for ankylosing spondylitis patients, synovial fluid was collected as well.

The study at large found these results: The disease-linked clones had a CD8+ phenotype and were found at relatively low frequencies in peripheral blood. Some TCR beta motif variants had previously been reported in synovial fluid and blood of reactive arthritis patients, which suggested common disease-initiation mechanisms. Blood from ankylosing spondylitis patients appeared to be characterized by a TCR beta motif composed of eight or nine highly homologous amino acid variants. The disease-linked clones were reported to be significantly enriched in matched synovial fluid samples from ankylosing spondylitis patients.

Instrument on record: Illumina HiSeq 2500. Quantitative 5'-RACE with molecular barcodes was used to prepare TCR beta libraries. The source study handled its data this way. To identify disease-linked TCR variants, a new computational method was used, one built on a probabilistic model of VDJ rearrangement. TCRdb cleaned the public reads at Q25 with fastp, built clones with MiXCR and kept in-frame beta chains. Every entry covers one CDR3 protein and lists the most common genes and DNA from its rows. The V and J calls were not made by the authors but by TCRdb's processing. The sample table shows 150,000 to 200,000 distinct CDR3 sequences, and 11% are seen once. The ten largest clones capture about 29% of the sample. This clonotype was observed at least ten times. Its antigen is still unknown. Base qualities are not recorded, but no much larger clone differs from it by a single base. V ends up 0 bases short and J 3 bases short, with an unmatched junction base count of 6. The CDR3 has 15 amino acids, counting the end cysteine and phenylalanine. Solely the CDR3 DNA is kept, with 45 bases framed from the first base. CDR1 is given as SGHRS and CDR2 as YFSETQ, both from the germline V gene.

The V and J segments used are TRBV5-1 and TRBJ2-7, with 7 bases matching TRBD1. This sequence originates from a male donor with ankylosing spondylitis or in good health (not recorded which). The sample consisted of blood, either unsorted or a sorted T cell fraction (not recorded which). The CDR3 is CASSLEGGVFYEQYF. The base sequence is TGCGCCAGCAGCTTGGAAGGGGGCGTATTCTACGAGCAGTACTTC.